The present T cell receptor beta chain was sequenced within a study of Graves' ophthalmopathy and Graves' hyperthyroidism. Study-level results: The model flagged ophthalmopathy progression at about 71% sensitivity and 72% to 75% specificity.

Amplified TCR beta CDR3 regions were obtained using RNA transcripts as template. Second-round multiplex PCR followed a first-round RT-PCR using HTBI primers. TCRdb ran MiXCR on the multiplex PCR reads and lists one entry per CDR3 protein. Here the sample spans approximately 500,000 distinct CDR3 sequences, 14% being singletons. This clonotype was counted a few times. Its matching antigen is unknown. This CDR3 is built from 13 residues. Trimming removed 3 bases at V and 8 bases at J, with 13 bases between. The germline V gene has CDR1 MNHEY and CDR2 SVGAGI. The sample was blood. The TCR was taken from a woman under 40 with Graves' ophthalmopathy. The rearrangement links TRBV6-5 to TRBJ1-1; unclear D gene. CDR3 loop: CASSYYLQGEAFF. The CDR3 region has the DNA TGTGCCAGCAGTTATTACCTCCAAGGCGAAGCTTTCTTT.